The 26 T cell receptor beta chains reported below all come from one sample, sequenced in a study of T cells after yellow fever vaccination. TCRdb recomputed calls from the 5' RACE reads with MiXCR, one row per CDR3 protein. The repertoire consists of a few hundred thousand distinct CDR3 sequences, with 10% to 15% occurring once and the leading ten covering around 0.55%. The material was CD4+ T cells sorted from PBMCs, obtained 45 days after the yellow fever booster vaccination. The receptors stem from a man aged 25 to 40 who received the YFV17D yellow fever vaccine.

A few counts support this clonotype. This chain joins TRBV7-2 and TRBJ1-2; D might be TRBD1 (6 bases). This CDR3 has 15 residues. Trimming shortened V by 3 bases and J by 3 bases, and 14 bases separated the two germline ends. Germline loops: CDR1 SGHTA, CDR2 FQGNSA. The CDR3 sequence: CASSFRGGLDYGYTF. DNA for the CDR3: TGTGCCAGCAGCTTCAGGGGCGGACTGGACTATGGCTACACCTTC. Complete variable domain (other parts from reference TRBV7-2 and TRBJ1-2): GAGVSQSPSNKVTEKGKDVELRCDPISGHTALYWYRQSLGQGLEFLIYFQGNSAPDKSGLPSDRFSAERTGGSVSTLTIQRTQQEDSAVYLCASSFRGGLDYGYTFGSGTRLTVV.

The rearrangement links TRBV29-1 to TRBJ2-1; 7 bases are a match to TRBD2. Germline V gives CDR1 SQVTM, CDR2 ANQGSEA. V shed 7 bases, J shed 5 bases, and the junction held 32 bases outside the gene matches. The CDR3 has 21 amino acids. CDR3 in DNA: TGCAGCGGCCGACACGGTTCGCTAGCGGCGAGAAGGGAAGGGTCCGACAATGAGCAGTTCTTC. This codes for CSGRHGSLAARREGSDNEQFF.

The chain uses TRBV15 and TRBJ2-5; D uncertain. The V end was cut by 0 bases, the J end by 5 bases, with 10 bases between. CDR1 is LNHNV, CDR2 YYDKDF, per germline (reference sequence). This CDR3 region has 14 residues. CDR3 sequence: CATSRDVSGETQYF. The CDR3, as DNA: TGTGCCACCAGCAGAGATGTGTCCGGGGAGACCCAGTACTTC.

This clonotype was counted between two and nine times. The J gene is TRBJ2-1, the V gene TRBV10-3; D may be TRBD2 (6 bases). Deletions cut 10 bases from V and 5 bases from J, with 30 bases between. This CDR3 is built from 18 residues. CDR1 ENHRY and CDR2 SYGVKD come from the germline V gene. CDR3 region: CATLMTSQFIRTNNEQFF. The CDR3 nucleotides are TGTGCCACCCTTATGACTAGTCAGTTTATAAGGACAAACAATGAGCAGTTCTTC.

CDR3 DNA: TGCAGTGCTAGAGAGAGGGGCAGCCCCTACGAGCAGTACTTC. Translating gives CSARERGSPYEQYF. V gene TRBV20-1 combines with J gene TRBJ2-7; tentatively, D is TRBD1 or TRBD2 (5 bases each). Germline values: CDR1 DFQATT, CDR2 SNEGSKA (reference sequence). CDR3 length: 14 residues. V gave up 0 bases and J gave up 2 bases, with 11 bases separating them.

This clonotype was seen more than once but under ten times. The V call is TRBV5-6, the J call TRBJ2-7; TRBD2 matches 10 bases. Germline CDR1 is SGHDT and CDR2 is YYEEEE. The V and J ends lost 4 bases and 5 bases, in that order; junction bases with no gene match: 12. The CDR3 totals 16 residues. The CDR3 region is CASSGGLGLAGDEQYF. The CDR3 DNA reads as TGTGCCAGCAGCGGTGGCTTAGGTCTAGCGGGAGACGAGCAGTACTTC.

The CDR3 nucleotides are TGCAGTGCTAGACCGGGACAAGCTCTAGCGGGCCTCAATGAGCAGTTCTTC. Its protein is CSARPGQALAGLNEQFF. The V gene is TRBV20-1, the J gene TRBJ2-1; 8 nucleotides match TRBD2. Germline V gene data show CDR1 as DFQATT and CDR2 as SNEGSKA (reference sequence). This CDR3 spans 17 amino acids. Unmatched junction bases numbered 15, after V lost 2 bases and J lost 6 bases.

This clonotype was seen more than once but under ten times. CDR3 region: CASRTGADTQYF. The DNA for the CDR3 is TGTGCCAGCAGAACGGGTGCGGATACGCAGTATTTT. The rearrangement joins TRBV12-3 or TRBV12-4 to TRBJ2-3; D gene uncertain. The CDR3 is 12 amino acids. V was pared by 6 bases and J by 6 bases, with 10 bases between.

V and J are TRBV20-1 and TRBJ2-5; no clear D. The germline gives CDR1 DFQATT, CDR2 SNEGSKA (reference sequence). CDR3 length equals 14 residues. The V and J ends lost 3 bases and 1 base respectively, with 12 bases between them. CDR3 protein: CSASALALQETQYF. CDR3 coding DNA: TGCAGTGCTAGCGCCCTGGCCCTCCAAGAGACCCAGTACTTC.

This chain uses TRBV7-2 with TRBJ2-7; D ambiguous. This CDR3 has 11 amino acids. The ends were cut back, 4 bases at V and 5 bases at J, with 6 bases in the middle. Germline CDR1 SGHTA, CDR2 FQGNSA. CDR3 DNA sequence: TGTGCCAGCAGCTCCTGGGACGAGCAGTACTTC. Translated: CASSSWDEQYF.

This chain connects TRBV29-1 to TRBJ2-1, with TRBD2 as a possible D gene (6 bases). CDR3 length: 13 residues. CDR1 is SQVTM and CDR2 is ANQGSEA in the germline V gene. Trimming took off 6 bases at V and 4 bases at J, with 13 bases between the two ends. CDR3 sequence reads: CSVAAGLYNEQFF. The CDR3 coding sequence is TGCAGCGTCGCGGCGGGATTGTACAATGAGCAGTTCTTC.

This clonotype has just a few counts. V is TRBV15 and J is TRBJ2-3; weak D call: TRBD2 (6 bases). V was pared by 0 bases and J by 0 bases, with 7 bases between. The CDR3 is made up of 15 amino acids. Germline CDR1 and CDR2: LNHNV and YYDKDF (reference sequence). This CDR3 reads CATSREGTSTDTQYF. The CDR3 DNA reads TGTGCCACCAGCAGAGAGGGGACTAGCACAGATACGCAGTATTTT.

This clonotype turned up a few times. The chain has TRBV5-6 and TRBJ1-4; D is unclear. The CDR3 consists of 14 residues. V lost 0 bases to trimming and J lost 8 bases, with 11 bases between them. Germline V gives CDR1 SGHDT, CDR2 YYEEEE. The CDR3 coding sequence is TGTGCCAGCAGCTTGGTTCACCTCCGGGAAAAACTGTTTTTT. Residues: CASSLVHLREKLFF.

This chain uses TRBV5-4 with TRBJ2-5, with 9 bases lining up with TRBD2. Germline V gene lookup returns CDR1 SGHNT and CDR2 YYREEE (reference sequence). J gave up 4 bases and V 2 bases, and 9 bases lay outside the gene matches. The CDR3 contains 16 residues. As DNA, the CDR3 is TGTGCCAGCAGCTTATTTAGCGGGAGCAAATCAGAGACCCAGTACTTC. It yields the protein CASSLFSGSKSETQYF.

The chain combines TRBV19 with TRBJ2-1, with D perhaps TRBD2 (6 bases). Germline V lookup: CDR1 LNHDA, CDR2 SQIVND (reference sequence). The V and J ends lost 6 bases and 8 bases respectively, with 14 bases between them. The CDR3 runs to 13 residues. The CDR3 DNA is TGTGCCAGTAGCAAGAGGAGGGGCGATGAGCAGTTCTTC. This translates into CASSKRRGDEQFF.

CDR3 in DNA: TGTGCCAGCAGTTTCGGGACGGGCACTGAAGCTTTCTTT. This codes for CASSFGTGTEAFF. The gene calls are TRBV12-3 or TRBV12-4 and TRBJ1-1, with a possible D match to TRBD1 (5 bases). V shed 3 bases and J shed 4 bases, with 9 bases lying between them. CDR3 length equals 13 residues.

The gene calls are TRBV11-2 and TRBJ2-3; D might be TRBD2 (6 bases). V was pared by 4 bases and J by 2 bases, with 13 bases between. This CDR3 spans 15 amino acids. Germline CDR1 and CDR2: SGHAT and FQNNGV. CDR3 nucleotide sequence: TGTGCCAGCAGCTCGGGCGGGGTCTTCACAGATACGCAGTATTTT. Residues: CASSSGGVFTDTQYF.

The V call is TRBV5-1, the J call TRBJ1-1; no reliable D call. The CDR3 contains 14 residues. Trimming pared 2 bases from V and 2 bases from J, leaving 10 bases between. The germline V gene has CDR1 SGHRS and CDR2 YFSETQ. As DNA, the CDR3 is TGCGCCAGCAGCTTCTTGAGGGCAAACACTGAAGCTTTCTTT. The encoded protein is CASSFLRANTEAFF.

This clonotype has ten or more counts. The chain uses TRBV12-3 or TRBV12-4 and TRBJ2-1, with D uncertain. The CDR3 contains 13 residues. V dropped 9 bases and J dropped 6 bases, with 15 bases sitting between them. CDR3 nucleotide sequence: TGTGCCAGTTCAAATCCCCCCCGCAATGAGCAGTTCTTC. This encodes CASSNPPRNEQFF.

This clonotype showed up just a few times. The chain carries TRBV20-1 and TRBJ2-1; D not resolved. The CDR3 runs 12 residues. The V gene lost 4 bases and the J gene lost 6 bases, with 10 bases spanning the gap. CDR1 DFQATT and CDR2 SNEGSKA come from the germline V gene (reference sequence). DNA for the CDR3: TGCAGTGCTATCCTCGACTTCAATGAGCAGTTCTTC. Protein product: CSAILDFNEQFF.

This clonotype was seen only a few times. The genes are TRBV6-6 and TRBJ1-1; D gene unclear. Trimming shortened V by 7 bases and J by 4 bases, and 10 bases separated the two germline ends. CDR1 MNHNY and CDR2 SVGAGI come from the germline V gene (reference sequence). The CDR3 length is 12 residues. The CDR3 DNA reads as TGTGCCAGCATCGGGGTCGGCACTGAAGCTTTCTTT. As protein: CASIGVGTEAFF.

This clonotype occurred a few times. The chain recombines TRBV5-5 with TRBJ2-1; D possibly corresponds to TRBD1 (6 bases). Germline V gene lookup returns CDR1 SGHKS and CDR2 YYEKEE (reference sequence). Trimming took 4 bases from V and 6 from J, leaving 14 bases between them. There are 14 residues in the CDR3. The CDR3 protein is CASSPGTKLNEQFF. The DNA for the CDR3 is TGTGCCAGCAGCCCCGGGACAAAGCTCAATGAGCAGTTCTTC.

The J gene is TRBJ1-5, the V gene TRBV24-1, with D maybe TRBD1 (6 bases). Germline V CDR1 and CDR2: KGHDR, SFDVKD. This CDR3 has 15 residues. In DNA, the CDR3 is TGTGCTCCCCGGGGACACCGAGGGAGCAATCAGCCCCAGCATTTT. This sequence encodes CAPRGHRGSNQPQHF.

This clonotype occurred a few times. The chain has TRBV7-9 and TRBJ2-5; the D is unclear. The CDR3 is made up of 14 amino acids. V dropped 0 bases and J dropped 3 bases, with 8 bases sitting between them. The germline V gene has CDR1 SEHNR and CDR2 FQNEAQ (reference sequence). Written as DNA, the CDR3 is TGTGCCAGCAGCTTAGCGTCCGACGAAGAGACCCAGTACTTC. Amino acids: CASSLASDEETQYF.

This clonotype showed up just a few times. The gene calls are TRBV19 and TRBJ2-2; TRBD1 is a possible D gene (6 bases). The CDR3 extends over 15 amino acids. Germline loops: CDR1 LNHDA, CDR2 SQIVND (reference sequence). V shed 2 bases and J shed 7 bases, with 14 bases lying between them. The CDR3 is CASSINRVVGGELFF. CDR3 nucleotide sequence: TGTGCCAGTAGTATAAACAGGGTGGTTGGCGGGGAGCTGTTTTTT.

The V gene is TRBV6-5, the J gene TRBJ2-7, with D perhaps matching TRBD2 (5 bases). V gave up 2 bases and J gave up 4 bases, with 9 bases separating them. This CDR3 region has 13 residues. From germline, CDR1 is MNHEY and CDR2 SVGAGI. The CDR3 region is CASSYGSRYEQYF. The CDR3 DNA follows: TGTGCCAGCAGTTACGGGAGCCGATACGAGCAGTACTTC.